This paragraph covers one T cell receptor beta chain sequence. There is no known antigen for this receptor. Within one base of it there is no much larger clone, and no base qualities were kept. This sample is drawn from a study of CD4 and CD8 cells across lung adenocarcinoma regions (dated by TCRdb to the late 2010s). With respect to the entire study: The study examined intratumor heterogeneity of the T cell receptor repertoire by comparing tumor centers with tumor margins.

Patients with localized lung adenocarcinoma, a subtype of non-small cell lung cancer, were used as donors. The centers of localized lung adenocarcinomas were where the samples came from. For TCR repertoire analysis, CD8+ T cells from tumor tissue were profiled separately from CD4+ T cells. The CDR3, cysteine through phenylalanine, is 16 amino acids long. Here the CDR3 DNA is all that survives: 48 bases in frame from base 1. Via the germline V gene, CDR1 is MNHGY and CDR2 SAAAGT. V ends up 6 bases short and J 6 bases short, with an unmatched junction base count of 12. The protocol used for the library was PCR. These reads were obtained on a HiSeq X Ten. The raw public reads went through TCRdb reprocessing: fastp at Q25, MiXCR clone calling, in-frame beta chains kept. All rows with the same CDR3 protein become a single entry with the most common DNA and genes. The sample includes 5,000 to 8,000 distinct CDR3 sequences, with approximately 50% observed a single time. In total, the top ten clones hold about 18% of the sample.

The sample was CD8+ T cells from the center of a lung tumor. What the cell subset or site label conveys for this sample: tumor center region. The TCR was taken from a female donor with lung adenocarcinoma. The CD4 and CD8 labels of this study may be unreliable. The chain employs TRBV6-8 and TRBJ2-3; 10 nucleotides in the junction match TRBD2. The CDR3 amino acid sequence is: CASRRGLAGVGDTQYF. The DNA is TGTGCCAGCAGGAGGGGGCTAGCGGGAGTAGGTGATACGCAGTATTTT.